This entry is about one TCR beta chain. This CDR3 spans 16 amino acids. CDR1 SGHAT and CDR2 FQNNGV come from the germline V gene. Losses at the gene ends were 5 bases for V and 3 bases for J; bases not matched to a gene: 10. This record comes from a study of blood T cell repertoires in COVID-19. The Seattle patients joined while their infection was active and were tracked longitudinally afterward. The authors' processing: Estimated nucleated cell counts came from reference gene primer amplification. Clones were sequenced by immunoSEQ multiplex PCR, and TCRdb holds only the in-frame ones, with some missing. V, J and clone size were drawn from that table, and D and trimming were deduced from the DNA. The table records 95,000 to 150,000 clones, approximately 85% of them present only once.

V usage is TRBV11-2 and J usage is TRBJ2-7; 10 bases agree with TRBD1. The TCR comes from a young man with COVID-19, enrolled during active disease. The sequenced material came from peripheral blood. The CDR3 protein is CASSLSAGDRGYEQYF. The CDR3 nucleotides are TGTGCCAGCAGCCTATCCGCCGGGGACAGGGGCTACGAGCAGTACTTC.